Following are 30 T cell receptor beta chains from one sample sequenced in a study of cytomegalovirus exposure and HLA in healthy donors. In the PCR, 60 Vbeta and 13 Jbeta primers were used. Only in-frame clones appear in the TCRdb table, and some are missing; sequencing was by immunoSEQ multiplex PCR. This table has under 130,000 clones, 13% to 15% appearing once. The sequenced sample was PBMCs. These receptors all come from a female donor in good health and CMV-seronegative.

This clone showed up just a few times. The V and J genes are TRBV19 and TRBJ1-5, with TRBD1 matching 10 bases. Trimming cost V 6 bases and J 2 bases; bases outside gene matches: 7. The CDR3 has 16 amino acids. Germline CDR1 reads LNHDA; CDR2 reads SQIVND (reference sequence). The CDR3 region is CASSRTGTGGNQPQHF. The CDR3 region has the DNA TGTGCCAGTAGCCGCACCGGGACAGGGGGCAATCAGCCCCAGCATTTT.

The CDR3: CASSLGQGSYGNTIYF. Written as DNA, the CDR3 is TGCGCCAGCAGCTTGGGACAGGGGTCTTATGGAAACACCATATATTTT. The rearrangement links TRBV5-1 to TRBJ1-3; TRBD1 aligns across 8 bases. Germline CDR1 SGHRS, CDR2 YFSETQ. This CDR3 contains 16 residues. J lost 3 bases, V lost 0 bases, and 5 bases had no gene match.

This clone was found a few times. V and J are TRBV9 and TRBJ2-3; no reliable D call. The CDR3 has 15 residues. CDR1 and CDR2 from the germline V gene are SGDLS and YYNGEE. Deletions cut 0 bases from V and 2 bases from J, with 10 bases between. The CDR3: CASSVASVDTDTQYF. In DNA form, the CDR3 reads TGTGCCAGCAGCGTAGCCTCCGTAGACACAGATACGCAGTATTTT.

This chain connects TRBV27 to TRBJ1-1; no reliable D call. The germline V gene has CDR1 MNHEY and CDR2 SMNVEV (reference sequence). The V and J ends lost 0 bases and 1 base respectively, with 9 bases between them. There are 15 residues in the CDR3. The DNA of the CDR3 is TGTGCCAGCAGTTTATCGTTTTATCCGAACACTGAAGCTTTCTTT. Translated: CASSLSFYPNTEAFF.

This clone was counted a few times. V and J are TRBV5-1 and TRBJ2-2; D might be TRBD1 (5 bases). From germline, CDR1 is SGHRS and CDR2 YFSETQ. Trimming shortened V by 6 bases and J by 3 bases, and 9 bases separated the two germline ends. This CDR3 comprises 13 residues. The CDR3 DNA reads TGCGCCAGCAAGGGGCGAGACACCGGGGAGCTGTTTTTT. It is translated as CASKGRDTGELFF.

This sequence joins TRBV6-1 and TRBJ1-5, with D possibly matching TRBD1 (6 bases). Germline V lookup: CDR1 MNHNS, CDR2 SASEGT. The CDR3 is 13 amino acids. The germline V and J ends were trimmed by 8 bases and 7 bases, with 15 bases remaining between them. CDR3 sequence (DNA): TGTGCCAGCGTGGGGGGGGCCGGACAGCCCCAGCATTTT. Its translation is CASVGGAGQPQHF.

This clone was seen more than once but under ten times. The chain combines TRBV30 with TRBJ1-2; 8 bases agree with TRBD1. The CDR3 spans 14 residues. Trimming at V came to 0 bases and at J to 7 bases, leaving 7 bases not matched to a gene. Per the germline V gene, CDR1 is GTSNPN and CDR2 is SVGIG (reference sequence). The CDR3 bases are TGTGCCTGGAGTGTACTTACAGGGGGGATTGGCTACACCTTC. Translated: CAWSVLTGGIGYTF.

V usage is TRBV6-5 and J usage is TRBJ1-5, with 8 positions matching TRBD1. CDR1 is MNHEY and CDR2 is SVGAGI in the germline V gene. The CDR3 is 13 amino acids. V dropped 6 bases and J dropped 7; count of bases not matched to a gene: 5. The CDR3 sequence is CASRPDRGQPQHF. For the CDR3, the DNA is TGTGCCAGCAGACCCGACAGGGGACAGCCCCAGCATTTT.

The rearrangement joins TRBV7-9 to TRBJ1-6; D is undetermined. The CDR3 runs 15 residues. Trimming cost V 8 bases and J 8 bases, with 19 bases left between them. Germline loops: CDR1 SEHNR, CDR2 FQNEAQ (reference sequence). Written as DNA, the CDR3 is TGTGCCAGCTCCCTAGGACTGGGGTATGATTCACCCCTCCACTTT. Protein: CASSLGLGYDSPLHF.

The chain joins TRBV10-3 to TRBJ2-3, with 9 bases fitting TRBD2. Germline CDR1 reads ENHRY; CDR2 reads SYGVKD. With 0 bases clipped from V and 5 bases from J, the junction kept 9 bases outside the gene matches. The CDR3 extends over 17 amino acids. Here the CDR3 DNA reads TGTGCCATCAGTGAGTCGGAGCGGGGGGTCGTTGGAGATACGCAGTATTTT. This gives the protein CAISESERGVVGDTQYF.

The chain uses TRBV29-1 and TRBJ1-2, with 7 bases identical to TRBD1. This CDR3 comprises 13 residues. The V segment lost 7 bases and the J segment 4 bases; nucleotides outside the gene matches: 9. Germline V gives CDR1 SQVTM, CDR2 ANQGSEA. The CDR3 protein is CSGFPTGVYGYTF. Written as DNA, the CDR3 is TGCAGCGGGTTCCCAACAGGGGTCTATGGCTACACCTTC. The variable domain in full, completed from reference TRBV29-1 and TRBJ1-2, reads SAVISQKPSRDICQRGTSLTIQCQVDSQVTMMFWYRQQPGQSLTLIATANQGSEATYESGFVIDKFPISRPNLTFSTLTVSNMSPEDSSIYLCSGFPTGVYGYTFGSGTRLTVV.

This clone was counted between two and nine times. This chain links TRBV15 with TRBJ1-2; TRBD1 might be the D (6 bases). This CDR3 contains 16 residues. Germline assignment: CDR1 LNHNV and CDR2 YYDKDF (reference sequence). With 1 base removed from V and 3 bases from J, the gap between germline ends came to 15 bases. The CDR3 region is CATSRARVEGDYGYTF. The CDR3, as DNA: TGTGCCACCAGCAGAGCTAGAGTAGAGGGGGACTATGGCTACACCTTC. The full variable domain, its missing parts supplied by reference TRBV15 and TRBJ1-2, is DAMVIQNPRYQVTQFGKPVTLSCSQTLNHNVMYWYQQKSSQAPKLLFHYYDKDFNNEADTPDNFQSRRPNTSFCFLDIRSPGLGDTAMYLCATSRARVEGDYGYTFGSGTRLTVV.

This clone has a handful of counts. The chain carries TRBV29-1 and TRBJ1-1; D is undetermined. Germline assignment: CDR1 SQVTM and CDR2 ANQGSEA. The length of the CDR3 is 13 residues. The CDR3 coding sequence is TGCAGATTCCTTTCCCCATCCGGGACTGAAGCTTTCTTT. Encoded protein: CRFLSPSGTEAFF.

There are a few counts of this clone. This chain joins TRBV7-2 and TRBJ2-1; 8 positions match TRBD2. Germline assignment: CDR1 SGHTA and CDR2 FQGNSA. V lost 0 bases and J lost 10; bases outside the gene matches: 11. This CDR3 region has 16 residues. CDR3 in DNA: TGTGCCAGCAGCTTAGCGGGGGCGGGAGGCCCCCGCGAGCAGTTCTTC. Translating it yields CASSLAGAGGPREQFF. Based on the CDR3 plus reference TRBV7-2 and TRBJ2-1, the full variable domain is GAGVSQSPSNKVTEKGKDVELRCDPISGHTALYWYRQSLGQGLEFLIYFQGNSAPDKSGLPSDRFSAERTGGSVSTLTIQRTQQEDSAVYLCASSLAGAGGPREQFFGPGTRLTVL.

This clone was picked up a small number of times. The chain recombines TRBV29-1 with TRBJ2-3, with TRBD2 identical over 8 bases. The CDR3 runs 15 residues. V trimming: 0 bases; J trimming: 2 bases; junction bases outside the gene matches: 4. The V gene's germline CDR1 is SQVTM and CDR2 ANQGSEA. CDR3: CSVEDTSGYTDTQYF. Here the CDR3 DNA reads TGCAGCGTTGAAGACACTAGCGGATACACAGATACGCAGTATTTT.

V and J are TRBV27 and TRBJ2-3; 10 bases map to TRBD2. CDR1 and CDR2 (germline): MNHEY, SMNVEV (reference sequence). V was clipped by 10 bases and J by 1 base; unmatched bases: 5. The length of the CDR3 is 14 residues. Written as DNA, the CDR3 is TGTGCCACCTCCGGGACTAGCGGCACAGATACGCAGTATTTT. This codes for CATSGTSGTDTQYF.

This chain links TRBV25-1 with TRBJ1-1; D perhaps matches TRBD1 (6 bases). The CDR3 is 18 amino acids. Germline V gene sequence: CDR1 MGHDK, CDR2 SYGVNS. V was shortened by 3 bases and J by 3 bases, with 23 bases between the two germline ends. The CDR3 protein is CASSEVGRGRLGDTEAFF. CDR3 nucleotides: TGTGCCAGCAGTGAGGTAGGCAGGGGCAGATTGGGGGACACTGAAGCTTTCTTT.

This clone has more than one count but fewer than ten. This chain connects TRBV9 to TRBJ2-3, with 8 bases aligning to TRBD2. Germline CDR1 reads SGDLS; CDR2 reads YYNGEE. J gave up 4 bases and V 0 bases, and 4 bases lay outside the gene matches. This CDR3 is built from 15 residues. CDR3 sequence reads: CASSVGGRKADTQYF. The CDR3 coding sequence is TGTGCCAGCAGCGTAGGCGGGAGGAAGGCAGATACGCAGTATTTT.

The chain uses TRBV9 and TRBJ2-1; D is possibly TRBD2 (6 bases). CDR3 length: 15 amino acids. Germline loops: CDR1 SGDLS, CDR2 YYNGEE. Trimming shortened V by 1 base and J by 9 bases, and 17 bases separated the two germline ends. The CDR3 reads CASSVWGETDGEQFF. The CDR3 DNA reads TGTGCCAGCAGCGTATGGGGGGAGACCGACGGTGAGCAGTTCTTC.

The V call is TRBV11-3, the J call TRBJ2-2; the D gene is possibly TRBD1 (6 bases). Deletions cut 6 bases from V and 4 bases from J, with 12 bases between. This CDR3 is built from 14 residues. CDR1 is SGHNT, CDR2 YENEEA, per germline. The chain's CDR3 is CASSKGGPTGELFF. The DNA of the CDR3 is TGTGCCAGCAGTAAAGGGGGTCCCACCGGGGAGCTGTTTTTT.

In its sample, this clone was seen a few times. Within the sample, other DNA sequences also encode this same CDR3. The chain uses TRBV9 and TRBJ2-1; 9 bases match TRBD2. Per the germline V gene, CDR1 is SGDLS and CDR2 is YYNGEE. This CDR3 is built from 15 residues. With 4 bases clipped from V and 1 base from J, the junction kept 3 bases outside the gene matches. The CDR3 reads CASSYSGGSYNEQFF. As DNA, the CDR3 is TGTGCCAGCAGCTATAGCGGGGGATCCTACAATGAGCAGTTCTTC.

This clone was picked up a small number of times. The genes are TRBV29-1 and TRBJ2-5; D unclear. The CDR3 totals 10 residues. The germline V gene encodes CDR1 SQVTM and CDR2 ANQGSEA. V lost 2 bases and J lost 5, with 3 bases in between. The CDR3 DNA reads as TGCAGCGTTGAATCGGAGACCCAGTACTTC. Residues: CSVESETQYF.

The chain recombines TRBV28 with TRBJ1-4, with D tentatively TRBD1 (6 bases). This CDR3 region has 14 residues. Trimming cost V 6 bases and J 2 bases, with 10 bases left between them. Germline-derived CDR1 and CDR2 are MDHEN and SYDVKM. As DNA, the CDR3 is TGTGCCAGCAGATACAGGGTGACTAATGAAAAACTGTTTTTT. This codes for CASRYRVTNEKLFF.

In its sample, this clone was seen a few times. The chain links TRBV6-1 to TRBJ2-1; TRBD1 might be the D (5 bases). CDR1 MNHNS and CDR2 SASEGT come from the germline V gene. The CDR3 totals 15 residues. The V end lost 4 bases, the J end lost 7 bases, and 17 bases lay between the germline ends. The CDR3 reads CASSAGRAYPNEQFF. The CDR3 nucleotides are TGTGCCAGCAGTGCCGGCAGGGCTTATCCGAATGAGCAGTTCTTC.

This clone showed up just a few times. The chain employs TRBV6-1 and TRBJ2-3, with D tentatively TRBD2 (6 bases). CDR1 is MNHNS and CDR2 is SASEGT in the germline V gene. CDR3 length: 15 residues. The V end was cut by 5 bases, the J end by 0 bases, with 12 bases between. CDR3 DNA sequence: TGTGCCAGCAGTACCCCGGGGGATAGCACAGATACGCAGTATTTT. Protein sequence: CASSTPGDSTDTQYF.

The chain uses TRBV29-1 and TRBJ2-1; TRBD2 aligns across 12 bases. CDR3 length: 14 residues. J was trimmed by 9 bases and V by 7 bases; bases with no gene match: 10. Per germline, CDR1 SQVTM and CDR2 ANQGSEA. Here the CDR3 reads CSATTSGRQVEQFF. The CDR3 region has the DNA TGCAGCGCCACGACTAGCGGGAGACAGGTTGAGCAGTTCTTC.

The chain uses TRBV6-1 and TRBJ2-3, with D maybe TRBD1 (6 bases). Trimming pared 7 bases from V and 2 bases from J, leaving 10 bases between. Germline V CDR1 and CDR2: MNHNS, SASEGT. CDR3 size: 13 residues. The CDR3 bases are TGTGCCAGCAAGACAGGCCCCACAGATACGCAGTATTTT. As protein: CASKTGPTDTQYF.

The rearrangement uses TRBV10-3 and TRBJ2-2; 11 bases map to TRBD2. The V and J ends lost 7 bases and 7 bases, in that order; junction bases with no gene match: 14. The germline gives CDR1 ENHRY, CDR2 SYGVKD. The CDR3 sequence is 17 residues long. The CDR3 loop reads CAITGVGGLAAVGELFF. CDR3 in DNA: TGTGCCATCACGGGGGTGGGGGGACTAGCGGCAGTCGGGGAGCTGTTTTTT.

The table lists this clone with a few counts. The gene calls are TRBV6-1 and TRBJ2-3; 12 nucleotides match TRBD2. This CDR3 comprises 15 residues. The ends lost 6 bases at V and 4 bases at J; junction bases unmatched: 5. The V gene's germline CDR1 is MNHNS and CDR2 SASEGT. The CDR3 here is CASRPGLAGPDTQYF. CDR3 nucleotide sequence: TGTGCCAGCAGACCAGGACTAGCGGGGCCAGATACGCAGTATTTT.

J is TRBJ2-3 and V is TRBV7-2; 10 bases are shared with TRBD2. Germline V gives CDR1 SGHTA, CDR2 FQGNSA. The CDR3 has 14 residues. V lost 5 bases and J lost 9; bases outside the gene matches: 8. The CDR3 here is CASSPTSGTGTQYF. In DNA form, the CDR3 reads TGTGCCAGCAGCCCCACTAGCGGGACGGGAACGCAGTATTTT.